This TCR beta chain was identified in a study of identical twins. Findings and limits, study-wide: Excess low generation probability was seen in twin-shared out-of-frame alpha sequences.

A universal primer site arose from template switching, and cDNA bore unique molecular identifiers. A single record per CDR3 protein comes from TCRdb applying MiXCR to the 5' RACE reads. The sample lists approximately 410,000 distinct CDR3 sequences, less than 20% occurring once. V lost 2 bases and J lost 3, with 4 bases in between. CDR1 and CDR2 from the germline V gene are MGHDK and SYGVNS. The CDR3 has 13 residues. Comments on this clonotype: Its antigen is still unknown.

Source material: naive T cells sorted from blood. The V gene is TRBV25-1, the J gene TRBJ2-2; no clear D gene. The clonotype was recovered from a man aged 50 to 59 in good health. The CDR3 loop reads CASSEGDTGELFF. In DNA, the CDR3 is TGTGCCAGCAGTGAAGGGGACACCGGGGAGCTGTTTTTT.